These T cell receptor beta chains were read from a single sample in a study of radiation and T cells in renal cell carcinoma. Using immunoSEQ multiplex PCR, the repertoire was profiled, and TCRdb retains in-frame clones only, with some absent. The table lists around 170,000 clones, about nine tenths of them singletons. Sequenced material: blood, taken from a patient whose treatment included radiotherapy and nephrectomy. All receptors derive from a woman aged 45-65 years with renal cell carcinoma. CDR3s include the opening cysteine and the closing phenylalanine or tryptophan. D genes are given only for firm matches.

cdr3_aa cdr3_nt j_call d_call cdr3_length v_call
CASSISGGGGWYEQYF TGTGCCAGTAGTATATCCGGTGGAGGGGGCTGGTACGAGCAGTACTTC TRBJ2-7 - 16 TRBV19
CASSQRSGGASYNEQFF TGTGCCAGCAGCCAGAGGAGCGGGGGGGCCTCCTACAATGAGCAGTTCTTC TRBJ2-1 TRBD2 17 TRBV4-2
CASSFSSAIYGYTF TGTGCCAGCAGCTTCTCTTCTGCAATCTATGGCTACACCTTC TRBJ1-2 - 14 TRBV5-6
CASSGDRGSYGTIYF TGTGCCAGCAGTGGGGACAGGGGGTCGTATGGCACCATATATTTT TRBJ1-3 TRBD1 15 TRBV25-1
CASRGLAGGGTGELFF TGTGCCAGCCGGGGACTAGCGGGGGGCGGTACCGGGGAGCTGTTTTTT TRBJ2-2 TRBD2 16 TRBV19
CASSPLQGETQYF TGTGCCAGCTCACCCCTCCAAGGGGAGACCCAGTACTTC TRBJ2-5 - 13 TRBV18
CASSGGQHSGNTIYF TGCGCCAGCAGCGGCGGACAGCACTCTGGAAACACCATATATTTT TRBJ1-3 - 15 TRBV5-1
CASRSEGQLFYGYTF TGTGCCAGCAGGAGCGAGGGACAGTTATTCTATGGCTACACCTTC TRBJ1-2 TRBD1 15 TRBV6-6
CASSPGTGGHTEAFF TGCGCCAGCAGCCCGGGGACAGGGGGACACACTGAAGCTTTCTTT TRBJ1-1 TRBD1 15 TRBV5-1
CAWSVQLGTNFQFF TGTGCCTGGAGTGTCCAACTCGGGACTAACTTCCAGTTCTTC TRBJ2-1 TRBD2 14 TRBV30
CATRTGTGENEKLFF TGTGCCACTAGGACCGGGACAGGGGAGAATGAAAAACTGTTTTTT TRBJ1-4 TRBD1 15 TRBV19